This TCR beta chain was found in a study of brain T cells in children with intractable seizures (dated by TCRdb to about 2021). Background for the entire study: As a first screen for immune gene transcripts, resected brain tissue from roughly 57 pediatric epilepsy surgery cases was run on a NanoString immunology panel. Among the roughly 12 selected surgery cases, pre-surgery blood was additionally sequenced for eight, leaving four cases with brain tissue only.

Summary of the overall study and its limitations: The patients' HCMV serostatus was not known, and viral specificity was inferred solely from CDR3 sequence similarity. Because pre- and post-surgery blood were sequenced to different depths, clones absent from the pre-surgery sample may reflect undersampling.

The immunoSEQ assay was used to generate TCR beta chain sequences from genomic DNA. Per the authors' processing: CDR3 sequences that did not begin with the conserved framework cysteine at position 104 were removed manually. To get clonality, the normalized Shannon's Diversity Index was subtracted from one, giving values from 0 (maximal diversity) to 1 (oligoclonal). To check whether a given CDR3 had different frequencies in two samples, for example brain versus blood, chi-squared comparison-of-proportions tests were used. Public clonotypes were identified by searching immuneACCESS, and similarity to known antiviral clonotypes was assessed with the VDJdb browser. The immuneACCESS repertoire file appears here via TCRdb, limited to in-frame rearrangements. These files lack a portion of the clones; in checked studies, under half of the deficit traces to unresolved V genes, and the cause of the others is not known. V and J calls plus clone size are reproduced from that table; the DNA served to infer D and trimming. Recorded for this sample are approximately 77,000 clones; about 93% of them occurred a single time. Around 1.6% of the sample is in the top ten clones.

CDR1 is given as MNHNY and CDR2 as SVGAGI, both from the germline V gene (reference sequence). V was cut back by 6 bases and J by 7 bases, leaving a gap of 13 bases between them. The CDR3 sequence holds 13 residues, the cysteine and phenylalanine included. CDR3 DNA only is kept here, 39 bases in frame from base 1. The time point label of this sample denotes: resected brain tissue, or blood drawn just prior to surgery. The surgery cases that showed the highest brain T cell transcript signatures were chosen for TCR beta chain sequencing of brain tissue, and of blood when it was available. Patients had been treated with at least one anti-epileptic drug before surgery. The TCR-sequenced patients were children whose drug-resistant epilepsy was caused by tuberous sclerosis complex, focal cortical dysplasia, Rasmussen encephalitis or hemimegalencephaly. The Monarch genomic DNA purification kit was used to extract bulk genomic DNA from unsorted brain tissue and whole blood.

On this clone itself: No antigen is known for it. Base quality data are lacking; no much larger clone is found one base away.

The specimen was peripheral blood, collected at surgery. This chain is built from TRBV6-6 and TRBJ2-1, with no confident D gene call. The origin of this receptor is a boy younger than two with tuberous sclerosis and intractable seizures. The CDR3 in this case is CASRVVLRNEQFF. Read as DNA, the sequence is TGTGCCAGCAGGGTAGTTCTTCGGAATGAGCAGTTCTTC.